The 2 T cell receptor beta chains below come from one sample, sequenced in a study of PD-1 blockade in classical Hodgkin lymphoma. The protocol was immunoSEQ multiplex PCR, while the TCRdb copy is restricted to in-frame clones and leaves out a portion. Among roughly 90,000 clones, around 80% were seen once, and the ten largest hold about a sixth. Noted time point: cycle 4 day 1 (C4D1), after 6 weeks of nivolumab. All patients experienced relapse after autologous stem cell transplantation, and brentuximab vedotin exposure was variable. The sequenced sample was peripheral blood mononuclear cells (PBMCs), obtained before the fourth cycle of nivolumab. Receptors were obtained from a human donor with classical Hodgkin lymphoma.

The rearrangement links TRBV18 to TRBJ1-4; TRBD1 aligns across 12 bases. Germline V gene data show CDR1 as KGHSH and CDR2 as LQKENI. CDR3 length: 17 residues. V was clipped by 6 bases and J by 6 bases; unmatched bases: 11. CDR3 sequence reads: CASSLRPGTGGDEKLFF. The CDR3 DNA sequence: TGTGCCAGCTCTCTTCGCCCGGGGACAGGGGGCGATGAAAAACTGTTTTTT.

CDR3 nucleotides: TGTGCCAGCAGCTCCCGCAGACAGGGGGCGAACACTGAAGCTTTCTTT. As protein: CASSSRRQGANTEAFF. This chain uses TRBV5-4 with TRBJ1-1; 10 bases fit TRBD1. This CDR3 comprises 16 residues. Germline assignment: CDR1 SGHNT and CDR2 YYREEE (reference sequence). With V trimmed by 3 bases and J by 1 base, 6 bases remained unmatched.